The 4 T cell receptor beta chains reported below all come from one sample, sequenced in a study of T-cell memory formation after mild COVID-19. One entry per CDR3 protein results from TCRdb running MiXCR on the 5' RACE reads. This table has hundreds of thousands of distinct CDR3 sequences, roughly 19% appearing once. Sequenced material: PBMCs or a T cell subset sorted from them (not recorded which). Receptors originate from a man aged 18 to 30 who had mild COVID-19 (a few samples of this study predate the infection). Cell type and time point are not known.

This chain links TRBV18 with TRBJ1-1, with D perhaps matching TRBD1 (6 bases). Trimming cost V 6 bases and J 0 bases, with 17 bases left between them. From germline, CDR1 is KGHSH and CDR2 LQKENI. The CDR3 is 16 amino acids. CDR3 sequence (DNA): TGTGCCAGCTCTCATGGACAGCCGCTTATGAACACTGAAGCTTTCTTT. Amino acid sequence: CASSHGQPLMNTEAFF.

This clonotype was seen a handful of times. This chain joins TRBV12-3 or TRBV12-4 and TRBJ2-5; D unclear. The CDR3 totals 15 residues. The V and J ends lost 6 bases and 5 bases respectively, with 19 bases between them. In nucleotides, the CDR3 is TGTGCCAGCAGATCGGTGGGCCACTTTGGGGAGACCCAGTACTTC. Amino acids: CASRSVGHFGETQYF.

The rearrangement links TRBV6-6 to TRBJ1-2; TRBD1 might be the D (5 bases). With 0 bases removed from V and 4 bases from J, the gap between germline ends came to 9 bases. Germline V CDR1 and CDR2: MNHNY, SVGAGI (reference sequence). The CDR3 consists of 14 residues. As DNA, the CDR3 is TGTGCCAGCAGTTACTCGAAGGGGATCTATGGCTACACCTTC. As protein: CASSYSKGIYGYTF.

The gene calls are TRBV7-2 and TRBJ1-4; D is possibly TRBD1 (5 bases). Germline V gives CDR1 SGHTA, CDR2 FQGNSA. Trimming took off 3 bases at V and 5 bases at J, with 10 bases between the two ends. The CDR3 runs 14 residues. The CDR3 DNA follows: TGTGCCAGCAGCTTGGGGCCTTCAAATGAAAAACTGTTTTTT. Protein: CASSLGPSNEKLFF.